Listed here is a single T cell receptor beta chain. Its target is not known. An end of the junction differs from the germline gene, which may be a read error. The sample comes from a study of cytomegalovirus exposure and HLA in healthy donors. General study findings and limits: A later analysis showed that HLA-associated TCR beta chains had undergone more clonal expansion than equally common others. The likely explanation for a cluster of highly shared sequence variants was sequencing artifact. Another analysis was done later, and it associated roughly 15,000 TCR beta sequences with HLA alleles at 0.05 false discovery rate.

Germline V gives CDR1 SEHNR, CDR2 FQNEAQ (reference sequence). The CDR3 totals 17 residues. Amplification used 60 Vbeta primers and 13 Jbeta primers. Assay used: immunoSEQ multiplex PCR; TCRdb lists only in-frame clones, some missing. Seen here are 130,000 to 150,000 clones, over 60% observed once, and the top ten hold about 0.62%. Source material: PBMCs. The receptor was derived from a male donor in good health and CMV-seronegative. The genes are TRBV7-9 and TRBJ1-1; 8 positions match TRBD1. In DNA form, the CDR3 reads TGTTCCAGCACCACACTCACCAGGGGGCGCGGAGACACTGAAGCTTTCTTT. Protein: CSSTTLTRGRGDTEAFF.